The entry below describes one TCR beta chain. The CDR3 contains 13 residues. The germline V gene encodes CDR1 ENHRY and CDR2 SYGVKD. V lost 2 bases, J lost 5 bases, and 0 bases stayed unmatched. Sample treatment: some 19 received Ad26.COV2.S at low or high dose, single or two shots; about 5 received placebo; per-sample allocation not given. Following the first vaccine or placebo injection, samples were taken on day 63. This specimen comes from a study of Ad26.COV2.S vaccination and SARS-CoV-2 variants. TCRdb's table, derived via immunoSEQ multiplex PCR, lists solely in-frame clones and lacks some. The sample holds hundreds of thousands of clones, approximately 86% seen once.

The TCR comes from a person aged 18-60 years who received the Ad26.COV2.S COVID-19 vaccine or a placebo. This chain uses TRBV10-3 with TRBJ2-5; TRBD2 agrees at 9 bases. The sequencing here drew on peripheral blood, taken in a trial of Ad26.COV2.S vaccine versus placebo. DNA for the CDR3: TGTGCCATCAGTGAGAGCGGGGGGGAGACCCAGTACTTC. Translating gives CAISESGGETQYF.